The subject of this entry is one T cell receptor (beta chain). Its antigen is currently unknown. These data originate in a study of T cell responses to AZD1222 COVID-19 vaccine. Profiled with immunoSEQ multiplex PCR; TCRdb holds only in-frame clones, not every one. The table lists roughly 140,000 clones, about nine tenths of them singletons, with about 3.4% in the top ten. General study results and limits: CD4 TCRs linked to vaccination spanned spike, dominating at 160-218 and 743-854.

V shed 7 bases, J shed 4 bases, and the junction held 20 bases outside the gene matches. This CDR3 region has 18 residues. CDR1 SGHNT and CDR2 YYREEE come from the germline V gene (reference sequence). This receptor was obtained from an adult in good health. The chain carries TRBV5-4 and TRBJ1-2, with 9 bases that match TRBD1. The sequencing used peripheral blood, collected on day 0 of AZD1222 vaccination. CDR3 in DNA: TGTGCCAGCTCTTTGGGAGGGACAGGGTCCCTTTACCTCTATGGCTACACCTTC. The encoded protein is CASSLGGTGSLYLYGYTF.